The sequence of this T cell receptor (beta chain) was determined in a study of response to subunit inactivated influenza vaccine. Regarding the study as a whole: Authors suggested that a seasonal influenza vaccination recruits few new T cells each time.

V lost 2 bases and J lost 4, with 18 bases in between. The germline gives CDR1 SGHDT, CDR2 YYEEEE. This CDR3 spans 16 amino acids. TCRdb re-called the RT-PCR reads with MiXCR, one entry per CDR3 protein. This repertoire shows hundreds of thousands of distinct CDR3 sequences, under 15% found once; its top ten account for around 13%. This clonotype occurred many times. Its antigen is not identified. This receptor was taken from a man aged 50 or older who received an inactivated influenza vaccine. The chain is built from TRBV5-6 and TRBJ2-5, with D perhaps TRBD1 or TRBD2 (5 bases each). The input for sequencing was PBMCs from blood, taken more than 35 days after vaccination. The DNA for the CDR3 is TGTGCCAGCAGCTTTGGGGCTAGCACTGCTGGAGAGACCCAGTACTTC. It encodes CASSFGASTAGETQYF.